These 5 T cell receptor beta chains share one sample of origin, sequenced in a study of liver allograft versus peripheral blood T cells. Study in general: Comparative analysis was performed on T cell receptor repertoires from transplanted livers and from recipients' peripheral blood.

TCRdb ran MiXCR on the reads and lists one entry per CDR3 protein. The profile shows fewer than 7,000 distinct CDR3 sequences, about 17% of them singletons. The receptors come from a human patient who had a liver transplant. A subset of T cells may come from the graft donor.

This clonotype was counted only a few times. This chain links TRBV5-1 with TRBJ2-7; D ambiguous. This CDR3 is 16 amino acids long. Germline values: CDR1 SGHRS, CDR2 YFSETQ. Trimming removed 0 bases from V and 7 bases from J, with 20 bases in between. The CDR3 loop is CASSLEQLDPTMEQYF. The CDR3 nucleotides are TGCGCCAGCAGCTTGGAACAGCTGGACCCCACGATGGAGCAGTACTTC. The entire variable domain, with the rest obtained from reference TRBV5-1 and TRBJ2-7, is as follows: KAGVTQTPRYLIKTRGQQVTLSCSPISGHRSVSWYQQTPGQGLQFLFEYFSETQRNKGNFPGRFSGRQFSNSRSEMNVSTLELGDSALYLCASSLEQLDPTMEQYFGPGTRLTVT.

This clonotype ranks as medium-sized. The chain couples TRBV9 to TRBJ1-4, with D unresolved. There are 15 residues in the CDR3. Trimming shortened V by 0 bases and J by 0 bases, and 6 bases separated the two germline ends. CDR1 is SGDLS and CDR2 is YYNGEE in the germline V gene. CDR3 region: CASSVGVATNEKLFF. In DNA form, the CDR3 reads TGTGCCAGCAGCGTAGGGGTTGCAACTAATGAAAAACTGTTTTTT.

A few counts support this clonotype. The chain combines TRBV7-2 with TRBJ2-7; D gene ambiguous. Deletions cut 2 bases from V and 0 bases from J, with 14 bases between. The CDR3 totals 16 residues. CDR1 is SGHTA, CDR2 FQGNSA, per germline. The CDR3 spells CASSLHTGISSYEQYF. For the CDR3, the DNA is TGTGCCAGCAGCTTACATACCGGAATTAGCTCCTACGAGCAGTACTTC.

This clonotype was detected a few times. V usage is TRBV28 and J usage is TRBJ1-1, with D possibly being TRBD1 (6 bases). CDR3 length: 14 residues. V shed 6 bases and J shed 6 bases, with 17 bases lying between them. Germline lookup yields CDR1 MDHEN and CDR2 SYDVKM. CDR3 nucleotides: TGTGCCAGCAGACGCGCAGGGGACGCCGCTGAAGCTTTCTTT. This sequence encodes CASRRAGDAAEAFF. The full variable domain, rest sourced from reference TRBV28 and TRBJ1-1, is DVKVTQSSRYLVKRTGEKVFLECVQDMDHENMFWYRQDPGLGLRLIYFSYDVKMKEKGDIPEGYSVSREKKERFSLILESASTNQTSMYLCASRRAGDAAEAFFGQGTRLTVV.

By share, this clonotype ranks as medium-sized. The rearrangement links TRBV15 to TRBJ2-6; tentatively, D is TRBD1 (5 bases). Between the trimmed V and J ends, which lost 4 bases and 0 bases, there was a span of 7 bases. Germline assignment: CDR1 LNHNV and CDR2 YYDKDF (reference sequence). The CDR3 extends over 15 amino acids. The CDR3 DNA is TGTGCCACCAGCAAGACAGTCTCTGGGGCCAACGTCCTGACTTTC. Translation gives CATSKTVSGANVLTF.